Below, 29 T cell receptor beta chains from the same sample are listed, as sequenced in a study of metastatic and nonmetastatic thyroid tumors. TCRdb re-clonotyped the PCR reads via MiXCR. The sample contains 30,000 to 40,000 clones, under 40% of which appear only once. Patients underwent thyroid surgery, and none had received any treatment before it. The sample consisted of tumor tissue. Receptors were obtained from a female donor with papillary thyroid cancer or a benign thyroid nodule (not recorded which). Some clones in this sample may be carry-over from other donors' samples.

The chain is built from TRBV3-1 and TRBJ2-7; TRBD1 is a possible D gene (5 bases). Germline CDR1 and CDR2: LGHDT and YNNKEL (reference sequence). The CDR3 has 14 residues. Trimming took off 6 bases at V and 7 bases at J, with 19 bases between the two ends. In DNA form, the CDR3 reads TGTGCCAGCAGTCCCTCTTACAGGAGCGAGGAGCAGTACTTC. Its translation is CASSPSYRSEEQYF.

This clone has only a few counts. This chain links TRBV7-2 with TRBJ1-2; 7 positions agree with TRBD1. The CDR3 is 15 residues long. The V segment lost 1 base and the J segment 0 bases; nucleotides outside the gene matches: 2. Germline-derived CDR1 and CDR2 are SGHTA and FQGNSA. The CDR3 sequence is CASSLGDRANYGYTF. The CDR3 DNA reads TGTGCCAGCAGCTTAGGGGACAGAGCTAACTATGGCTACACCTTC.

J is TRBJ2-1 and V is TRBV28; D is tentatively TRBD1 or TRBD2 (5 bases each). The CDR3 runs to 15 residues. Germline CDR1 and CDR2: MDHEN and SYDVKM. V lost 4 bases and J 5 bases, leaving 15 bases between the germline ends. The CDR3 DNA reads TGTGCCAGCAGTTCCCCAGGGACGCTAAACAATGAGCAGTTCTTC. Protein sequence: CASSSPGTLNNEQFF.

This clone was observed a handful of times. The V call is TRBV5-1, the J call TRBJ2-7; 10 nucleotides align to TRBD2. The trim removed 0 bases at V and 3 bases at J, leaving 3 bases unmatched. The V gene's germline CDR1 is SGHRS and CDR2 YFSETQ. The CDR3 totals 15 residues. The CDR3 reads CASSLEASGGYEQYF. CDR3 DNA: TGCGCCAGCAGCTTGGAAGCTAGCGGGGGCTACGAGCAGTACTTC.

This clone was seen a handful of times. This chain uses TRBV15 with TRBJ2-3; 8 bases are a match to TRBD2. The germline CDR1 and CDR2 sequences are LNHNV and YYDKDF (reference sequence). With 0 bases clipped from V and 2 bases from J, the junction kept 10 bases outside the gene matches. The CDR3 has 18 amino acids. The CDR3 region is CATSRDTLAGAPTDTQYF. In nucleotides, the CDR3 is TGTGCCACCAGCAGAGATACCCTAGCGGGCGCCCCCACAGATACGCAGTATTTT. The full variable domain, rest sourced from reference TRBV15 and TRBJ2-3, is DAMVIQNPRYQVTQFGKPVTLSCSQTLNHNVMYWYQQKSSQAPKLLFHYYDKDFNNEADTPDNFQSRRPNTSFCFLDIRSPGLGDTAMYLCATSRDTLAGAPTDTQYFGPGTRLTVL.

This clone was seen only a few times. The chain carries TRBV5-1 and TRBJ2-2; 11 positions match TRBD2. Trimming cost V 2 bases and J 4 bases; bases outside gene matches: 4. The CDR3 is 16 amino acids. From germline, CDR1 is SGHRS and CDR2 YFSETQ. CDR3: CASSFTSGRGTGELFF. The CDR3, as DNA: TGCGCCAGCAGCTTTACTAGCGGGAGAGGCACCGGGGAGCTGTTTTTT.

The rearrangement links TRBV12-3 or TRBV12-4 to TRBJ2-7; unclear D gene. Trimming shortened V by 4 bases and J by 0 bases, and 1 base separated the two germline ends. This CDR3 contains 11 residues. In nucleotides, the CDR3 is TGTGCCAGCAGTTCCTCCTACGAGCAGTACTTC. This gives the protein CASSSSYEQYF.

The chain employs TRBV12-3 or TRBV12-4 and TRBJ2-7; D unclear. This CDR3 is 13 amino acids long. V shed 4 bases and J shed 1 base, with 8 bases lying between them. The CDR3 spells CASSWALSYEQYF. The CDR3 DNA follows: TGTGCCAGCAGTTGGGCCTTATCCTACGAGCAGTACTTC.

This clone is classed as medium-sized. This rearrangement joins TRBV3-1 to TRBJ1-1; D remains ambiguous. Germline assignment: CDR1 LGHDT and CDR2 YNNKEL (reference sequence). The CDR3 runs to 13 residues. The ends were cut back, 8 bases at V and 1 base at J, with 11 bases in the middle. The CDR3 reads CASASGPNTEAFF. The DNA for the CDR3 is TGTGCCAGCGCCTCCGGACCGAACACTGAAGCTTTCTTT.

The J gene is TRBJ1-2, the V gene TRBV10-2, with D possibly being TRBD1 (6 bases). V dropped 5 bases and J dropped 4 bases, with 8 bases sitting between them. This CDR3 has 12 amino acids. Germline V gene data show CDR1 as WSHSY and CDR2 as SAAADI. The CDR3 nucleotides read TGCGCCAGCAGTTACAGGGCCTATGGCTACACCTTC. It is translated as CASSYRAYGYTF.

The V call is TRBV7-3, the J call TRBJ2-3; no reliable D call. V lost 1 base, J lost 2 bases, and 7 bases lay in between. The length of the CDR3 is 14 residues. Germline V gives CDR1 SGHTA, CDR2 FQGTGA. In nucleotides, the CDR3 is TGTGCCAGCAGCTTAAAAGGATTCACAGATACGCAGTATTTT. As protein: CASSLKGFTDTQYF.

The J gene is TRBJ2-3, the V gene TRBV10-3; no firm D call. The CDR3 extends over 13 amino acids. Trimming pared 3 bases from V and 0 bases from J, leaving 4 bases between. Germline V CDR1 and CDR2: ENHRY, SYGVKD. The CDR3 DNA reads as TGTGCCATCAGTGAATTAAGCACAGATACGCAGTATTTT. It translates to CAISELSTDTQYF.

The chain recombines TRBV7-3 with TRBJ1-6, with TRBD1 matching 8 bases. The CDR3 covers 16 residues. V dropped 5 bases and J dropped 8; count of bases not matched to a gene: 11. Germline CDR1 reads SGHTA; CDR2 reads FQGTGA. CDR3 nucleotides: TGTGCCAGCAGCCCCGGGACAGGAGAAGGGCATTCACCCCTCCACTTT. This translates into CASSPGTGEGHSPLHF.

V usage is TRBV30 and J usage is TRBJ2-2; TRBD2 matches at 7 bases. Looked up from germline, CDR1 is GTSNPN and CDR2 is SVGIG (reference sequence). J lost 0 bases, V lost 7 bases, and 5 bases had no gene match. The CDR3 covers 14 residues. CDR3 coding DNA: TGTGCCTCCTTGACTAGCTCGAACACCGGGGAGCTGTTTTTT. It codes for CASLTSSNTGELFF.

This clone was detected a few times. The chain employs TRBV5-1 and TRBJ2-1; D perhaps matches TRBD2 (6 bases). Germline assignment: CDR1 SGHRS and CDR2 YFSETQ. V lost 0 bases and J 3 bases, leaving 10 bases between the germline ends. The CDR3 runs 15 residues. In DNA, the CDR3 is TGCGCCAGCAGCTTGGGGTTGGGGGGCTACAATGAGCAGTTCTTC. It encodes CASSLGLGGYNEQFF.

This clone has a handful of counts. V and J are TRBV27 and TRBJ2-1; tentative D call: TRBD1 (5 bases). V shed 0 bases and J shed 9 bases, with 9 bases lying between them. The CDR3 has 13 residues. Germline values: CDR1 MNHEY, CDR2 SMNVEV (reference sequence). The CDR3 reads CASSLSRVGEQFF. The CDR3 nucleotides read TGTGCCAGCAGTTTATCCAGGGTGGGTGAGCAGTTCTTC.

This clone was seen a few times. The chain couples TRBV6-1 to TRBJ2-1; D possibly corresponds to TRBD2 (5 bases). Trimming left V 2 bases short and J 12 bases short, with 11 bases between. The CDR3 contains 12 residues. In germline, CDR1 is MNHNS, CDR2 SASEGT. The CDR3 DNA sequence: TGTGCCAGCAGTGAATTCGGGGATCGGCAGTTCTTC. It yields the protein CASSEFGDRQFF.

The chain has TRBV10-3 and TRBJ2-7, with D perhaps TRBD1 (6 bases). Germline V gene data show CDR1 as ENHRY and CDR2 as SYGVKD. This CDR3 contains 13 residues. V lost 10 bases, J lost 3 bases, and 16 bases lay in between. CDR3 residues: CASASQGNYEQYF. The CDR3 nucleotides read TGTGCCAGCGCCAGCCAGGGGAACTACGAGCAGTACTTC.

This clone was seen only a few times. This chain uses TRBV6-1 with TRBJ2-1; 15 bases agree with TRBD2. V was clipped by 6 bases and J by 10 bases; unmatched bases: 4. This CDR3 is 14 amino acids long. Per germline, CDR1 MNHNS and CDR2 SASEGT. The CDR3 is CASRGTSGRSEQFF. The CDR3 DNA reads TGTGCCAGCAGGGGGACTAGCGGGAGGAGCGAGCAGTTCTTC.

The chain uses TRBV12-3 or TRBV12-4 and TRBJ2-5; 7 bases match TRBD1. With 5 bases clipped from V and 6 bases from J, the junction kept 6 bases outside the gene matches. There are 13 residues in the CDR3. Here the CDR3 reads CASSPTGQQTQYF. The DNA of the CDR3 is TGTGCCAGCAGTCCAACGGGACAGCAGACCCAGTACTTC.

This chain uses TRBV5-1 with TRBJ2-7; 7 nucleotides agree with TRBD1. The length of the CDR3 is 15 residues. The germline V gene has CDR1 SGHRS and CDR2 YFSETQ. With 4 bases clipped from V and 2 bases from J, the junction kept 9 bases outside the gene matches. CDR3 sequence: CASSTGQEGTYEQYF. CDR3 nucleotides: TGCGCCAGCAGCACCGGACAGGAAGGGACCTACGAGCAGTACTTC.

This clone was counted a few times. The J gene is TRBJ2-2, the V gene TRBV6-1; D unresolved. The CDR3 consists of 14 residues. CDR1 and CDR2 (germline): MNHNS, SASEGT. V was trimmed by 8 bases and J by 3 bases, leaving 13 bases between them. The CDR3 is CASVGGPDTGELFF. DNA for the CDR3: TGTGCCAGCGTGGGCGGCCCGGACACCGGGGAGCTGTTTTTT.

The chain combines TRBV5-1 with TRBJ2-7, with a possible D match to TRBD2 (6 bases). Germline assignment: CDR1 SGHRS and CDR2 YFSETQ. The ends were cut back, 6 bases at V and 3 bases at J, with 13 bases in the middle. CDR3 size: 13 residues. The CDR3 is CASNPATSYEQYF. The CDR3, as DNA: TGCGCCAGCAATCCCGCGACTAGCTACGAGCAGTACTTC.

The J gene is TRBJ2-2, the V gene TRBV12-5, with 9 bases matching TRBD1. After removal of 6 bases from V and 4 bases from J, the junction contained 6 bases not matched to a gene. This CDR3 region has 15 residues. Germline loops: CDR1 LGHNT, CDR2 FRNRAP. The CDR3 sequence: CASGGQGMSTGELFF. In DNA, the CDR3 is TGTGCTAGTGGAGGACAGGGGATGAGCACCGGGGAGCTGTTTTTT.

V gene TRBV11-2 combines with J gene TRBJ2-7; 7 bases map to TRBD2. CDR1 and CDR2 (germline): SGHAT, FQNNGV. Trimming took 3 bases from V and 0 from J; bases not matched to a gene: 5. The length of the CDR3 is 15 residues. CDR3 loop: CASSFGLESSYEQYF. CDR3 DNA sequence: TGTGCCAGCAGCTTTGGACTAGAGAGCTCCTACGAGCAGTACTTC.

The J gene is TRBJ2-7, the V gene TRBV20-1; D is uncertain. The V end lost 0 bases, the J end lost 4 bases, and 7 bases lay between the germline ends. Germline V gives CDR1 DFQATT, CDR2 SNEGSKA (reference sequence). There are 12 residues in the CDR3. CDR3 nucleotides: TGCAGTGCTAGAGACGAAACGTACGAGCAGTACTTC. Residues: CSARDETYEQYF.

This chain links TRBV3-1 with TRBJ2-3; no firm D call. With 0 bases removed from V and 9 bases from J, the gap between germline ends came to 16 bases. The CDR3 has 15 amino acids. Germline V gene lookup returns CDR1 LGHDT and CDR2 YNNKEL (reference sequence). DNA of the CDR3: TGTGCCAGCAGCCAAGATCGGGCACAGACCCAAACGCAGTATTTT. Translating gives CASSQDRAQTQTQYF.

V usage is TRBV19 and J usage is TRBJ1-1; possibly TRBD1 for D (6 bases). Trimming left V 9 bases short and J 5 bases short, with 19 bases between. CDR1 and CDR2 from the germline V gene are LNHDA and SQIVND (reference sequence). The CDR3 spans 14 residues. The CDR3 DNA reads TGTGCCAGCCGGGACATCACGAATGGGACTGAAGCTTTCTTT. This gives the protein CASRDITNGTEAFF.

V and J are TRBV27 and TRBJ1-5, with 8 bases that match TRBD1. The CDR3 runs 15 residues. The junction had 5 bases not matched to a gene; V was cut back by 3 bases and J by 4 bases. Germline CDR1 and CDR2: MNHEY and SMNVEV (reference sequence). The CDR3 nucleotides read TGTGCCAGCAGTTTCGGACAGGGTTGGAATCAGCCCCAGCATTTT. Protein sequence: CASSFGQGWNQPQHF.